A selection of T cell receptor beta chains follows, all from one sample in a study of regulatory T cells in long-lasting Graves disease. In TCRdb, the multiplex PCR reads were re-called with MiXCR into one record per CDR3 protein. The profile shows about 540,000 distinct CDR3 sequences, roughly 14% of them singletons. The sample also formed part of further work on T cells in Graves' hyperthyroidism and ophthalmopathy.

Sequences were derived from peripheral blood mononuclear cells (PBMCs), sampled at new diagnosis, from a patient treated with antithyroid drugs. Receptors were obtained from a man younger than 40 with Graves disease. The CDR3 runs from the conserved cysteine through the conserved F or W. Each record gives: D gene, J gene, clone size, V gene, CDR3 protein, CDR3 DNA. D genes are given only for firm matches. Size is omitted from some rows. Given values are once, few, many or a class for expanded clones.

TRBD1 TRBJ2-2 many TRBV14 CASSQDPGGRTGELFF TGTGCCAGCAGCCAAGATCCAGGGGGCCGAACCGGGGAGCTGTTTTTT
. TRBJ2-3 many TRBV5-1 CASSLRDLGTTDTQYF TGCGCCAGCAGCCTAAGGGACTTGGGGACCACAGATACGCAGTATTTT
TRBD2 TRBJ2-5 . TRBV5-1 CASSYGTSGQETQYF TGCGCCAGCAGCTATGGGACTAGCGGCCAAGAGACCCAGTACTTC
. TRBJ1-5 few TRBV30 CAWRGYSNQPQHF TGTGCCTGGAGGGGGTATAGCAATCAGCCCCAGCATTTT
. TRBJ2-1 few TRBV7-9 CASSLAQSSFREQFF TGTGCCAGCAGCTTAGCCCAGAGCAGTTTCCGTGAGCAGTTCTTC
. TRBJ2-4 . TRBV29-1 CSVEFLAGAGENIQYF TGCAGCGTTGAATTTTTGGCAGGGGCGGGAGAAAACATTCAGTACTTC
TRBD1 TRBJ2-5 many TRBV6-1 CASDRVRETQYF TGTGCCAGCGACAGGGTGCGGGAGACCCAGTACTTC
. TRBJ2-5 . TRBV20-1 CSARYPGGETQYF TGCAGTGCTAGATACCCAGGAGGGGAGACCCAGTACTTC
TRBD2 TRBJ2-7 . TRBV30 CAWSQLAGIYEQYF TGTGCCTGGAGTCAACTAGCGGGGATCTACGAGCAGTACTTC
TRBD2 TRBJ2-1 few TRBV9 CASSAEGRGYNEQFF TGTGCCAGCAGCGCCGAGGGGCGGGGGTACAATGAGCAGTTCTTC
. TRBJ1-5 . TRBV29-1 CSVRFTGGGNQPQHF TGCAGCGTTCGCTTTACGGGGGGCGGCAATCAGCCCCAGCATTTT
TRBD2 TRBJ2-3 many TRBV24-1 CATSDPAVSGRARDTQYF TGTGCCACCAGTGATCCCGCAGTTAGCGGGAGGGCCAGGGATACGCAGTATTTT
. TRBJ2-4 many TRBV5-1 CASSLDRKGKNIQYF TGCGCCAGCAGCTTGGACAGGAAGGGCAAAAACATTCAGTACTTC
TRBD1 TRBJ2-2 few TRBV30 CASRTGGARGELFF TGTGCCTCCCGGACAGGGGGCGCGCGCGGGGAGCTGTTTTTT
TRBD2 TRBJ2-1 . TRBV24-1 CATSRTSGRTYNEQFF TGTGCCACCAGCCGTACTAGCGGGAGAACCTACAATGAGCAGTTCTTC
. TRBJ2-2 many TRBV5-1 CASSWAGLAWNTGELFF TGCGCCAGCAGCTGGGCCGGGCTAGCGTGGAACACCGGGGAGCTGTTTTTT
. TRBJ2-5 many TRBV2 CASSVNFKETQYF TGTGCCAGCAGTGTTAACTTTAAAGAGACCCAGTACTTC
. TRBJ2-1 few TRBV5-6 CASSHGNSAAFF TGTGCCAGCAGCCATGGCAACAGCGCAGCGTTCTTC
. TRBJ1-5 . TRBV24-1 CATSDSVGQPQHF TGTGCCACCAGTGATTCCGTCGGGCAGCCCCAGCATTTT
. TRBJ2-7 many TRBV5-6 CASSLVAAEHEQYF TGTGCCAGCAGCTTGGTAGCTGCGGAACACGAGCAGTACTTC
. TRBJ1-2 many TRBV3-1 CASSQGRVFYGYTF TGTGCCAGCAGCCAAGGACGCGTCTTCTATGGCTACACCTTC
. TRBJ1-3 few TRBV10-3 CAISESNDRPEYF TGTGCCATCAGTGAGTCGAACGACAGGCCCGAATATTTT
TRBD1 TRBJ2-7 . TRBV4-1 CASSHGTVISYEQYF TGCGCCAGCAGCCATGGGACAGTCATCTCCTACGAGCAGTACTTC
. TRBJ1-5 many TRBV19 CASSITPGPTYSNQPQHF TGTGCCAGTAGTATAACCCCTGGACCGACTTATAGCAATCAGCCCCAGCATTTT
. TRBJ2-1 many TRBV3-1 CASSQASLSNEQFF TGTGCCAGCAGCCAAGCGTCACTATCCAATGAGCAGTTCTTC
TRBD2 TRBJ2-3 few TRBV6-2/TRBV6-3 CATRTSGITDTQYF TGTGCCACCCGGACTAGCGGGATCACAGATACGCAGTATTTT
TRBD2 TRBJ2-3 . TRBV6-5 CASSYRASGSADTQYF TGTGCCAGCAGTTACCGGGCTAGCGGGAGCGCAGATACGCAGTATTTT
TRBD1 TRBJ2-3 many TRBV12-3/TRBV12-4 CASSFGQASTDTQYF TGTGCCAGCAGTTTTGGACAGGCTAGCACAGATACGCAGTATTTT
. TRBJ2-7 . TRBV27 CATRPGYLYEQYF TGTGCCACCCGGCCGGGATACCTCTACGAGCAGTACTTC
TRBD2 TRBJ2-1 few TRBV5-1 CASSPLSSGRVNEQFF TGCGCCAGCAGCCCCTTGTCTAGCGGGAGAGTGAATGAGCAGTTCTTC
. TRBJ1-4 few TRBV18 CASSHSTDPNEKLFF TGTGCCAGCTCACACTCCACAGATCCTAATGAAAAACTGTTTTTT
TRBD2 TRBJ2-1 . TRBV19 CASSIYAGTSGNNEQFF TGTGCCAGTAGTATTTATGCCGGGACTAGCGGGAACAATGAGCAGTTCTTC
TRBD2 TRBJ2-7 many TRBV5-1 CASSLVTSGGEQYF TGCGCCAGCAGCTTGGTAACTAGCGGAGGCGAGCAGTACTTC
. TRBJ1-1 . TRBV12-3/TRBV12-4 CASSLRGHTEAFF TGTGCCAGCAGTTTAAGGGGCCACACTGAAGCTTTCTTT
. TRBJ2-3 many TRBV11-2 CASSLDTTGSSQYF TGTGCCAGCAGCTTAGACACGACAGGTTCATCGCAGTATTTT
. TRBJ2-2 many TRBV28 CASSAAPENTGELFF TGTGCCAGCAGTGCGGCACCGGAGAACACCGGGGAGCTGTTTTTT
. TRBJ2-5 many TRBV12-5 CASGRPGTAGETQYF TGTGCTAGTGGACGCCCCGGGACAGCGGGGGAGACCCAGTACTTC
. TRBJ1-1 many TRBV9 CASSPPRKGNTEAFF TGTGCCAGCAGCCCCCCTCGGAAGGGGAACACTGAAGCTTTCTTT
. TRBJ1-2 few TRBV5-1 CASSLDSGQGYGYTF TGCGCCAGCAGCTTGGACTCGGGGCAGGGGTATGGCTACACCTTC
. TRBJ1-1 many TRBV28 CASSPLRGTNTEAFF TGTGCCAGCAGTCCACTCAGGGGTACGAACACTGAAGCTTTCTTT
. TRBJ1-5 . TRBV7-9 CASSLAWQQPQHF TGTGCCAGCAGCTTAGCATGGCAGCAGCCCCAGCATTTT
. TRBJ2-2 many TRBV7-9 CASSLAGADGELFF TGTGCCAGCAGCTTAGCGGGAGCGGACGGGGAGCTGTTTTTT
. TRBJ2-7 . TRBV13 CASSPPVWDSYEQYF TGTGCCAGCAGCCCCCCCGTGTGGGACTCCTACGAGCAGTACTTC
. TRBJ1-6 . TRBV5-4 CASSLESRRGSPLHF TGTGCCAGCAGCTTGGAAAGTCGCAGGGGATCACCCCTCCACTTT
TRBD2 TRBJ2-3 . TRBV19 CASSIDTRGGVTQYF TGTGCCAGTAGTATCGACACCCGGGGGGGAGTTACGCAGTATTTT